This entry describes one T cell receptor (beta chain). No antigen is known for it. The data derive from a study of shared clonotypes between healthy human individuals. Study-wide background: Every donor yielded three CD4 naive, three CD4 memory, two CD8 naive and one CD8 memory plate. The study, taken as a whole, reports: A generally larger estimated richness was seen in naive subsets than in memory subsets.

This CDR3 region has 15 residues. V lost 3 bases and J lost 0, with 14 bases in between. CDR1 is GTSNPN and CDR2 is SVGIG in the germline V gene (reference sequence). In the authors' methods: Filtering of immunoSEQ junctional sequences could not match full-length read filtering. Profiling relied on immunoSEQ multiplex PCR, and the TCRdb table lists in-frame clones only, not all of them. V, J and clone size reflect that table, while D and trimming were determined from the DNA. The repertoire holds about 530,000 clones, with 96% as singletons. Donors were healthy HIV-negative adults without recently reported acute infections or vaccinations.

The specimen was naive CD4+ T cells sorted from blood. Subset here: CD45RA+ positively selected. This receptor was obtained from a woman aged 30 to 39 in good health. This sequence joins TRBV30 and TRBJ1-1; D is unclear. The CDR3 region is CAWRVRSIMNTEAFF. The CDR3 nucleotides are TGTGCCTGGAGGGTTCGTTCGATCATGAACACTGAAGCTTTCTTT.